These 29 T cell receptor beta chains came from one sample sequenced in a study of blood T cell repertoires in COVID-19. Assay used: immunoSEQ multiplex PCR; TCRdb lists only in-frame clones, some missing. This table has 100,000 to 120,000 clones, 65% to 80% appearing once. The specimen sequenced was peripheral blood. The receptors stem from a woman aged 55-69 years with acute or convalescent COVID-19.

The rearrangement joins TRBV6-1 to TRBJ2-1; 10 positions agree with TRBD2. Germline lookup yields CDR1 MNHNS and CDR2 SASEGT. The CDR3 contains 16 residues. V shed 2 bases, J shed 3 bases, and the junction held 4 bases outside the gene matches. The CDR3 region is CASSELPSGGYNEQFF. The CDR3 DNA is TGTGCCAGCAGTGAATTGCCTAGCGGGGGCTACAATGAGCAGTTCTTC.

The chain carries TRBV18 and TRBJ1-2; 10 bases are shared with TRBD1. The CDR3 spans 16 residues. Trimming cost V 1 base and J 3 bases; bases outside gene matches: 5. Germline-derived CDR1 and CDR2 are KGHSH and LQKENI. The chain's CDR3 is CASSPQEGTGDYGYTF. The CDR3 nucleotides read TGTGCCAGCTCACCACAAGAAGGGACAGGGGACTATGGCTACACCTTC.

This chain links TRBV30 with TRBJ1-6; TRBD1 matches 10 bases. Unmatched junction bases numbered 2, after V lost 3 bases and J lost 6 bases. CDR1 GTSNPN and CDR2 SVGIG come from the germline V gene (reference sequence). The CDR3 sequence is 14 residues long. This CDR3 reads CAWRGQGRNSPLHF. In DNA, the CDR3 is TGTGCCTGGAGGGGACAGGGGCGTAATTCACCCCTCCACTTT.

The J gene is TRBJ2-3, the V gene TRBV7-2, with 7 bases that match TRBD1. V lost 3 bases, J lost 0 bases, and 3 bases stayed unmatched. The germline CDR1 and CDR2 sequences are SGHTA and FQGNSA. CDR3 length: 15 residues. This CDR3 is CASSLDRTSTDTQYF. The CDR3 nucleotides read TGTGCCAGCAGCTTGGACAGGACTAGCACAGATACGCAGTATTTT.

This clone was recorded a few times. The chain links TRBV15 to TRBJ1-1; D uncertain. The V gene's germline CDR1 is LNHNV and CDR2 YYDKDF (reference sequence). V lost 3 bases to trimming and J lost 4 bases, with 18 bases between them. The CDR3 contains 16 residues. CDR3 sequence reads: CATSREHGMFLTEAFF. In nucleotides, the CDR3 is TGTGCCACCAGCAGGGAGCATGGTATGTTTCTCACTGAAGCTTTCTTT.

V usage is TRBV6-2 or TRBV6-3 and J usage is TRBJ1-1; 11 bases are shared with TRBD1. The CDR3 totals 15 residues. The germline gives CDR1 MNHEY, CDR2 SVGEGT. With V trimmed by 6 bases and J by 4 bases, 7 bases remained unmatched. The CDR3 spells CASSRSGQGGTEAFF. CDR3 bases: TGTGCCAGCAGCCGATCGGGACAGGGGGGCACTGAAGCTTTCTTT.

This clone appeared once. The genes are TRBV3-1 (or the pseudogene TRBV3-2) and TRBJ2-2; tentatively, D is TRBD1 (6 bases). The CDR3 is made up of 16 amino acids. V lost 1 base and J lost 6, with 15 bases in between. The germline V gene encodes CDR1 LGHDT and CDR2 YNNKEL (reference sequence). CDR3 coding DNA: TGTGCCAGCAGCCAAGCTACAGGGTGGGTAGCCGGGGAGCTGTTTTTT. Translation: CASSQATGWVAGELFF.

This clone was detected only a few times. The J gene is TRBJ1-2, the V gene TRBV5-1, with D unresolved. Trimming pared 5 bases from V and 5 bases from J, leaving 7 bases between. Germline lookup yields CDR1 SGHRS and CDR2 YFSETQ. CDR3 length: 11 residues. The CDR3 DNA sequence: TGCGCCAGCAGTGGGCAGTATGGCTACACCTTC. Encoded protein: CASSGQYGYTF.

CDR3 sequence reads: CAVEAAEGNQPQHF. CDR3 bases: TGTGCCGTAGAGGCGGCCGAGGGCAATCAGCCCCAGCATTTT. The chain combines TRBV19 with TRBJ1-5; no reliable D call. The CDR3 has 14 amino acids. Trimming left V 11 bases short and J 2 bases short, with 16 bases between. Germline CDR1 and CDR2: LNHDA and SQIVND (reference sequence).

CDR3 in amino acids: CSVLAGVQETQYF. CDR3 DNA sequence: TGCAGCGTCCTAGCGGGTGTCCAAGAGACCCAGTACTTC. The V call is TRBV29-1, the J call TRBJ2-5; the match to TRBD2 covers 8 bases. The CDR3 consists of 13 residues. With 6 bases clipped from V and 1 base from J, the junction kept 4 bases outside the gene matches. The germline gives CDR1 SQVTM, CDR2 ANQGSEA.

The chain is built from TRBV2 and TRBJ1-3, with D possibly matching TRBD1 (6 bases). Looked up from germline, CDR1 is SNHLY and CDR2 is FYNNEI. Between the trimmed V and J ends, which lost 5 bases and 2 bases, there was a span of 13 bases. The length of the CDR3 is 15 residues. CDR3 loop: CASSIEQGAGNTIYF. The CDR3 coding sequence is TGTGCCAGCAGTATCGAACAGGGTGCTGGAAACACCATATATTTT.

V and J are TRBV2 and TRBJ2-4, with a weak D call TRBD1 (6 bases). CDR1 is SNHLY, CDR2 FYNNEI, per germline. The CDR3 extends over 15 amino acids. V dropped 5 bases and J dropped 0 bases, with 11 bases sitting between them. The CDR3 DNA follows: TGTGCCAGCAGTACACAGGGTTTAGCCAAAAACATTCAGTACTTC. Protein sequence: CASSTQGLAKNIQYF.

The J gene is TRBJ2-1, the V gene TRBV29-1; 8 positions match TRBD2. This CDR3 comprises 15 residues. CDR1 SQVTM and CDR2 ANQGSEA come from the germline V gene. V shed 6 bases and J 5 bases; nucleotides not matched to a gene: 12. Written as DNA, the CDR3 is TGCAGCGTCCGGAAATCGGGGGGGCAGAACAATGAGCAGTTCTTC. This codes for CSVRKSGGQNNEQFF.

This chain uses TRBV5-1 with TRBJ1-4; maybe TRBD1 (5 bases). Per germline, CDR1 SGHRS and CDR2 YFSETQ. The CDR3 loop spans 14 amino acids. The V gene lost 4 bases and the J gene lost 3 bases, with 10 bases spanning the gap. The CDR3 here is CASSPGAANEKLFF. In DNA, the CDR3 is TGCGCCAGCAGCCCTGGGGCAGCTAATGAAAAACTGTTTTTT.

As to this clone: Other DNA sequences in this sample translate to the same CDR3. J is TRBJ2-7 and V is TRBV5-1; D is ambiguous. Germline CDR1 SGHRS, CDR2 YFSETQ. V gave up 4 bases and J gave up 0 bases, with 5 bases separating them. The CDR3 runs to 12 residues. The CDR3 sequence is CASSLSSYEQYF. The CDR3, as DNA: TGCGCCAGCAGCCTTAGCTCCTACGAGCAGTACTTC.

The chain has TRBV2 and TRBJ2-2; 10 bases agree with TRBD1. With 7 bases clipped from V and 4 bases from J, the junction kept 9 bases outside the gene matches. The length of the CDR3 is 16 residues. Looked up from germline, CDR1 is SNHLY and CDR2 is FYNNEI. CDR3 region: CASIWDRGPSTGELFF. In DNA, the CDR3 is TGTGCCAGCATCTGGGACAGGGGCCCCAGCACCGGGGAGCTGTTTTTT.

The rearrangement joins TRBV14 to TRBJ2-7; D might be TRBD1 (6 bases). Trimming took 1 base from V and 5 from J, leaving 12 bases between them. CDR3 length: 14 residues. Germline CDR1 and CDR2: SGHDN and FVKESK. The CDR3 is CASSQGYRANEQYF. In DNA form, the CDR3 reads TGTGCCAGCAGCCAAGGGTACAGGGCTAACGAGCAGTACTTC.

This chain joins TRBV20-1 and TRBJ2-7, with D tentatively TRBD2 (7 bases). Germline CDR1 is DFQATT and CDR2 is SNEGSKA (reference sequence). V was clipped by 3 bases and J by 2 bases, with 17 bases between them. The CDR3 runs 15 residues. CDR3 amino acids: CSASGWGGQTYEQYF. Written as DNA, the CDR3 is TGCAGTGCTAGTGGGTGGGGGGGCCAAACCTACGAGCAGTACTTC.

The chain links TRBV7-2 to TRBJ2-3, with 16 positions matching TRBD2. Germline-derived CDR1 and CDR2 are SGHTA and FQGNSA. CDR3 length: 17 residues. The V gene end was trimmed by 4 bases and the J gene end by 5 bases; junction bases not matched to a gene: 6. The CDR3 DNA sequence: TGTGCCAGCAGCTCTGGGACTAGCGGGGGGGCCATAGATACGCAGTATTTT. This translates into CASSSGTSGGAIDTQYF.

The chain has TRBV12-3 or TRBV12-4 and TRBJ1-1, with D hard to call. The CDR3 loop spans 12 amino acids. Trimming took off 5 bases at V and 4 bases at J, with 8 bases between the two ends. CDR3 sequence (DNA): TGTGCCAGCAGTCCTAGGTCCACTGAAGCTTTCTTT. Protein sequence: CASSPRSTEAFF.

This chain's CDR3 is CASSQDTRSEAFF. As DNA, the CDR3 is TGTGCCAGCAGCCAAGATACCAGAAGTGAAGCTTTCTTT. V and J are TRBV3-1 (or the pseudogene TRBV3-2) and TRBJ1-1; D remains unclear. V was shortened by 0 bases and J by 7 bases, with 9 bases between the two germline ends. Germline V lookup: CDR1 LGHDT, CDR2 YNNKEL (reference sequence). The length of the CDR3 is 13 residues.

This rearrangement joins TRBV5-1 to TRBJ1-1; 10 nucleotides line up with TRBD1. The length of the CDR3 is 16 residues. CDR1 is SGHRS and CDR2 is YFSETQ in the germline V gene. Germline trimming cut 5 bases from V and 6 bases from J; bases unmatched to any gene: 13. CDR3 coding DNA: TGCGCCAGCAGTTTTAGGACAGGGGGTCGGGTTGCTGAAGCTTTCTTT. This encodes CASSFRTGGRVAEAFF.

This clone was seen at least ten times. The CDR3 DNA reads as TGTGCCAGCAGTTACCGGGACAGCAGGGAAAAACTGTTTTTT. Translation: CASSYRDSREKLFF. This rearrangement joins TRBV6-2 or TRBV6-3 to TRBJ1-4; TRBD1 aligns across 7 bases. There are 14 residues in the CDR3. The V and J ends lost 2 bases and 8 bases, in that order; junction bases with no gene match: 5. Germline V gene sequence: CDR1 MNHEY, CDR2 SVGEGT.

This clone was seen a few times. At the DNA level, this CDR3 is encoded by other sequences in the same sample as well. The DNA for the CDR3 is TGTGCCAGTCAAACAGGGTCCAACTATGGCTACACCTTC. Encoded protein: CASQTGSNYGYTF. The chain carries TRBV19 and TRBJ1-2; weak D call: TRBD1 (6 bases). Trimming took 8 bases from V and 2 from J, leaving 12 bases between them. CDR1 is LNHDA, CDR2 SQIVND, per germline (reference sequence). CDR3 length: 13 amino acids.

The V and J genes are TRBV7-2 and TRBJ1-5; tentative D call: TRBD1 (5 bases). This CDR3 has 13 residues. Per germline, CDR1 SGHTA and CDR2 FQGNSA. Between the trimmed V and J ends, which lost 6 bases and 6 bases, there was a span of 12 bases. The CDR3 nucleotides read TGTGCCAGCAGTCCTGATAGGGGTCAGCCCCAGCATTTT. The encoded protein is CASSPDRGQPQHF.

The V gene is TRBV7-9, the J gene TRBJ1-5; 7 bases fit TRBD1. From germline, CDR1 is SEHNR and CDR2 FQNEAQ (reference sequence). J gave up 4 bases and V 1 base, and 4 bases lay outside the gene matches. This CDR3 contains 15 residues. Here the CDR3 DNA reads TGTGCCAGCAGCTTAGGGGACAGCATGAATCAGCCCCAGCATTTT. Translation: CASSLGDSMNQPQHF.

The rearrangement joins TRBV7-2 to TRBJ1-2, with D perhaps matching TRBD1 (6 bases). This CDR3 region has 15 residues. Germline V gene data show CDR1 as SGHTA and CDR2 as FQGNSA. V was clipped by 5 bases and J by 3 bases, with 16 bases between them. The CDR3 reads CASSQGSGGYYGYTF. CDR3 DNA: TGTGCCAGCAGCCAGGGGTCGGGGGGCTACTATGGCTACACCTTC.

The gene calls are TRBV4-2 and TRBJ2-1, with TRBD2 matching over 8 bases. The CDR3 has 14 amino acids. Germline trimming cut 0 bases from V and 9 bases from J; bases unmatched to any gene: 4. From germline, CDR1 is LGHNA and CDR2 YNFKEQ. The CDR3 DNA reads TGTGCCAGCAGCCAAGAATCGCGGGGGGCTGAGCAGTTCTTC. This codes for CASSQESRGAEQFF.

This chain connects TRBV27 to TRBJ2-5; 9 nucleotides agree with TRBD1. In germline, CDR1 is MNHEY, CDR2 SMNVEV (reference sequence). The CDR3 length is 13 residues. The J segment lost 7 bases and the V segment lost 4 bases, leaving 4 bases of the junction unmatched. CDR3 amino acids: CASSWDRDATQYF. The CDR3, as DNA: TGTGCCAGCAGTTGGGACAGGGACGCGACCCAGTACTTC.